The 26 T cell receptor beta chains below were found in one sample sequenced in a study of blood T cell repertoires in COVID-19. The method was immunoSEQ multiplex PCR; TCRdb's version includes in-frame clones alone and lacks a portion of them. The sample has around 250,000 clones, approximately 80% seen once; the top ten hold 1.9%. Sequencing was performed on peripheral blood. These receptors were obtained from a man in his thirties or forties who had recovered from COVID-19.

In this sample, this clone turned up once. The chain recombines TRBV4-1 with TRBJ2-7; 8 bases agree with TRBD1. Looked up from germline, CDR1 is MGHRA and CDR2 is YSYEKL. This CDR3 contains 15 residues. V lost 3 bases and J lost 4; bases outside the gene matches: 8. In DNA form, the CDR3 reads TGCGCCAGCAGCCACGTTGGACAGGGTTCATACGAGCAGTACTTC. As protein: CASSHVGQGSYEQYF.

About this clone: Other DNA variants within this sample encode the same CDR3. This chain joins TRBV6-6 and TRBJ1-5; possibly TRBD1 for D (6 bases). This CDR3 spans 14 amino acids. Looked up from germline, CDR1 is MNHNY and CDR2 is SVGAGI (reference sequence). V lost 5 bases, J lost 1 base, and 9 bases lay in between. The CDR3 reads CASSDGQSNQPQHF. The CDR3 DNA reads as TGTGCCAGCAGTGATGGACAGAGCAATCAGCCCCAGCATTTT.

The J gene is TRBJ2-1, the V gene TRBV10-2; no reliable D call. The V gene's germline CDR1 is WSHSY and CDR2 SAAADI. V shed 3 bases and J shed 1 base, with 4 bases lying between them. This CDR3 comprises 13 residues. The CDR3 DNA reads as TGCGCCAGCAGTGAACTATCCTACAATGAGCAGTTCTTC. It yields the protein CASSELSYNEQFF.

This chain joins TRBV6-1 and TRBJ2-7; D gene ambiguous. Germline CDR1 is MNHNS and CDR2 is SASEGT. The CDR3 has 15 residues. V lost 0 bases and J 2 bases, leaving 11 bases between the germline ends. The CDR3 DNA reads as TGTGCCAGCAGTGAAGCCCGTAGTGTAACCTACGAGCAGTACTTC. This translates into CASSEARSVTYEQYF.

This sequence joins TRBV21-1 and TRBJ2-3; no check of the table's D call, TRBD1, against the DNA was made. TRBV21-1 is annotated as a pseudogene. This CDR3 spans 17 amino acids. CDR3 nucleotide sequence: TGTGCCAGCAGCAAAATACCGGGACAGGGAGATGGAGATACGCAGTATTTT. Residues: CASSKIPGQGDGDTQYF.

CDR3 amino acids: CASSGTSSAYEQYF. The CDR3 DNA follows: TGTGCCAGCAGCGGGACTAGCAGTGCCTACGAGCAGTACTTC. The rearrangement joins TRBV9 to TRBJ2-7; 8 bases agree with TRBD2. The CDR3 spans 14 residues. Germline values: CDR1 SGDLS, CDR2 YYNGEE. With V trimmed by 3 bases and J by 2 bases, 4 bases remained unmatched.

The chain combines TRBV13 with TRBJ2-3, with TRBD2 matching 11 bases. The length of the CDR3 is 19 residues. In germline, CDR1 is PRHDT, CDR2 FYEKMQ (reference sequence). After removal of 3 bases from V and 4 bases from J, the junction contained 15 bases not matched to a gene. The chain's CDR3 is CASSLVLAGGPIAADTQYF. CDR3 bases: TGTGCCAGCAGCTTGGTCCTAGCGGGGGGCCCGATCGCCGCAGATACGCAGTATTTT.

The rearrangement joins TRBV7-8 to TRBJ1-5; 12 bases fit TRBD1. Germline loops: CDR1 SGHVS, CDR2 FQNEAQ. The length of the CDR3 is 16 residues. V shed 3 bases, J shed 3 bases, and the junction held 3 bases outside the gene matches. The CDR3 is CASSFGTGGDNQPQHF. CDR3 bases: TGTGCCAGCAGCTTTGGGACAGGGGGCGACAATCAGCCCCAGCATTTT.

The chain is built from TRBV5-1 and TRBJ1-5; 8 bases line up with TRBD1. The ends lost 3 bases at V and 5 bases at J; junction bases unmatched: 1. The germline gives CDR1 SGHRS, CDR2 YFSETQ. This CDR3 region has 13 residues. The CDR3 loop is CASSSGGDQPQHF. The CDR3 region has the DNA TGCGCCAGCAGCTCAGGGGGCGATCAGCCCCAGCATTTT.

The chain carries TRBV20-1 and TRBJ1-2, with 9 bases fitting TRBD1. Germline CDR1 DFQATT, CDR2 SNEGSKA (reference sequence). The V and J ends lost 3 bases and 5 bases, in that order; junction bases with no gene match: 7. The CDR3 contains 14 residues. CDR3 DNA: TGCAGTGCTAGTATGGGACAGGGAACTTATGGCTACACCTTC. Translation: CSASMGQGTYGYTF.

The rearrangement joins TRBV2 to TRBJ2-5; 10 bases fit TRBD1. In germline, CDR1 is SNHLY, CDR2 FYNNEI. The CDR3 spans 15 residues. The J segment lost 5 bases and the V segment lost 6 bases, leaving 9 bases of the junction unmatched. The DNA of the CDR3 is TGTGCCAGCAGCGGACAGGGGGGGAAGCTGGAGACCCAGTACTTC. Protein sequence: CASSGQGGKLETQYF.

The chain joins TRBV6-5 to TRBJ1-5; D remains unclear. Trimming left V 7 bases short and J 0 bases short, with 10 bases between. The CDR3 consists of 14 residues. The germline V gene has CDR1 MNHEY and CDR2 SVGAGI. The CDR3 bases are TGTGCCAGCACCCCGGGAGGTAGCAATCAGCCCCAGCATTTT. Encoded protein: CASTPGGSNQPQHF.

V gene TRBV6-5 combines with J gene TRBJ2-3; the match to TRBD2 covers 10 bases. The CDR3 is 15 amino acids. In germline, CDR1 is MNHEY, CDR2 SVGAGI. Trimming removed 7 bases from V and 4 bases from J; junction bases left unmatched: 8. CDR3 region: CASTRGLAFADTQYF. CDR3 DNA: TGTGCCAGCACCCGGGGACTAGCGTTTGCAGATACGCAGTATTTT.

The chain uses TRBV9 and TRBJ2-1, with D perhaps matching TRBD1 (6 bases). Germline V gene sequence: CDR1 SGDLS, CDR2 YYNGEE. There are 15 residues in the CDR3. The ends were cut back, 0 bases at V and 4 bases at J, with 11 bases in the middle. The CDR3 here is CASSVGWGPYNEQFF. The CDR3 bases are TGTGCCAGCAGCGTAGGCTGGGGGCCATACAATGAGCAGTTCTTC.

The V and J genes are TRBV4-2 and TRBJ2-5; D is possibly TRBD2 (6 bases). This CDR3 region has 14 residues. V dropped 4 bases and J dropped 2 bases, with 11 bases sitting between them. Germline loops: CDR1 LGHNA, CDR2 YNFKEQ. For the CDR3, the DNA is TGTGCCAGCAGCCGGGACTGGAGACAAGAGACCCAGTACTTC. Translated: CASSRDWRQETQYF.

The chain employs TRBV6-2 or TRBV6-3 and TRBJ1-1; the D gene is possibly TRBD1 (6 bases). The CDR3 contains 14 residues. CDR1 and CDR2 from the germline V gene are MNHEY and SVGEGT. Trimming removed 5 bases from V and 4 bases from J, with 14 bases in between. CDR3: CASSRSQGTTEAFF. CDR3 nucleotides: TGTGCCAGCAGTAGAAGCCAGGGGACCACTGAAGCTTTCTTT.

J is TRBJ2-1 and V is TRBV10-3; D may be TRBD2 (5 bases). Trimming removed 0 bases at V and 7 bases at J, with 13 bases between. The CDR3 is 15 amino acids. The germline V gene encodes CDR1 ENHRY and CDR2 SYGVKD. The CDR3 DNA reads TGTGCCATCAGTGAGTCGACTTCTCCGGGGAATGAGCAGTTCTTC. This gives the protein CAISESTSPGNEQFF.

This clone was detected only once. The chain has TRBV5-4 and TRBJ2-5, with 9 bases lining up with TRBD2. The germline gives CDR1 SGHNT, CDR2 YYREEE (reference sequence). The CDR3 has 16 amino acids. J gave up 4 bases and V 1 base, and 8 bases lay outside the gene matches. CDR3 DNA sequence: TGTGCCAGCAGCTTGAGGCGGGGGGGCCTTAGAGAGACCCAGTACTTC. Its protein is CASSLRRGGLRETQYF.

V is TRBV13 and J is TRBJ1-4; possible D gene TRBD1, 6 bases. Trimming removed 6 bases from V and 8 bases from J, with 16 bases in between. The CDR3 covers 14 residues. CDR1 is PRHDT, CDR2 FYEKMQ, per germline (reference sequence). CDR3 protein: CASRARGGHEKLFF. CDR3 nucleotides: TGTGCCAGCAGGGCCCGTGGGGGCCACGAAAAACTGTTTTTT. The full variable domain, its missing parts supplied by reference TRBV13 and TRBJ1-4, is AAGVIQSPRHLIKEKRETATLKCYPIPRHDTVYWYQQGPGQDPQFLISFYEKMQSDKGSIPDRFSAQQFSDYHSELNMSSLELGDSALYFCASRARGGHEKLFFGSGTQLSVL.

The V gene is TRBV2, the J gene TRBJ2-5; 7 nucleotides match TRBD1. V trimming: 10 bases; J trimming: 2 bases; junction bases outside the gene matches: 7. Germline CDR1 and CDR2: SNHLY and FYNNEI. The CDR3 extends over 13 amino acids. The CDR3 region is CATIGGRQETQYF. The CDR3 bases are TGTGCCACTATAGGGGGCAGACAAGAGACCCAGTACTTC.

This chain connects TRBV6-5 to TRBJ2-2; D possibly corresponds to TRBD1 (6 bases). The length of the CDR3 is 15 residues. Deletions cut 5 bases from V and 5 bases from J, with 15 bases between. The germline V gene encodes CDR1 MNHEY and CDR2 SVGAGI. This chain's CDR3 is CASSTTGLGTGELFF. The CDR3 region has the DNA TGTGCCAGCAGTACAACAGGGTTGGGGACCGGGGAGCTGTTTTTT.

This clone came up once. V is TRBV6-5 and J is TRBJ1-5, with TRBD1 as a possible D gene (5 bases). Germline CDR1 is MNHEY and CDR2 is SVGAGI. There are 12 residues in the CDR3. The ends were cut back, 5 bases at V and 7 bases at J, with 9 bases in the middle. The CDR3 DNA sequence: TGTGCCAGCAGTCGGAGGGACCAGCCCCAGCATTTT. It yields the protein CASSRRDQPQHF.

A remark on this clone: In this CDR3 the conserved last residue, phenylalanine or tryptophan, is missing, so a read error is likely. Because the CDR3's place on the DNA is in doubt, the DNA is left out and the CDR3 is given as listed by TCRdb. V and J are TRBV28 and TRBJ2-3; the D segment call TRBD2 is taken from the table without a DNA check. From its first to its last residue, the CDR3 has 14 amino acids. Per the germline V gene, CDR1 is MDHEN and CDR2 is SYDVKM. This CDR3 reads CASRGDGVADTIQP.

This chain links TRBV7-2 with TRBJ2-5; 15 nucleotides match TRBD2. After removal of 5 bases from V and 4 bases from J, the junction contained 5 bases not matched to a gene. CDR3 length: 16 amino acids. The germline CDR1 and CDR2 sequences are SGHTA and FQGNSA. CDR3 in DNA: TGTGCCAGCAGCGGGACTAGCGGGGGGTCGATAGAGACCCAGTACTTC. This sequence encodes CASSGTSGGSIETQYF. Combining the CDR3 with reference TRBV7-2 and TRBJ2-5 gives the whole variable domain GAGVSQSPSNKVTEKGKDVELRCDPISGHTALYWYRQSLGQGLEFLIYFQGNSAPDKSGLPSDRFSAERTGGSVSTLTIQRTQQEDSAVYLCASSGTSGGSIETQYFGPGTRLLVL.

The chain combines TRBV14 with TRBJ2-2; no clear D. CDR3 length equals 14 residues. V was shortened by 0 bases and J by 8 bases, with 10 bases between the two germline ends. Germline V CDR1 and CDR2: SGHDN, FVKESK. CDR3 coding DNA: TGTGCCAGCAGCCAAGAGGAGTCTACGGGGGAGCTGTTTTTT. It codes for CASSQEESTGELFF.

The CDR3 nucleotides are TGTGCCAGCAGCTTGGCCGGCGGACTCTCAGAGACCCAGTACTTC. Translation: CASSLAGGLSETQYF. V and J are TRBV5-6 and TRBJ2-5, with a possible D match to TRBD2 (5 bases). The CDR3 is made up of 15 amino acids. The ends were cut back, 0 bases at V and 4 bases at J, with 13 bases in the middle. The germline V gene encodes CDR1 SGHDT and CDR2 YYEEEE.